Each of the 26 T cell receptor beta chains below was sequenced from the same sample in a study of CD8 T cells in Susac syndrome. The RNA, about 0.5 to 1 ug, was put through reverse transcription using random hexamers. TCRdb ran MiXCR on the immunoSEQ multiplex PCR reads and lists one entry per CDR3 protein. The sample contains about 50,000 distinct CDR3 sequences, just over 90% of which appear only once. The specimen was CD8+ T cells from PBMCs. The receptors derive from a human donor with multiple sclerosis.

The chain joins TRBV30 to TRBJ2-2; tentatively, D is TRBD1 or TRBD2 (5 bases each). V lost 2 bases and J 7 bases, leaving 8 bases between the germline ends. Germline-derived CDR1 and CDR2 are GTSNPN and SVGIG (reference sequence). The CDR3 runs 12 residues. The CDR3, as DNA: TGTGCCTGGAGTAGAGGGGTCGGGGAGCTGTTTTTT. As protein: CAWSRGVGELFF. The complete variable domain, with remaining parts taken from reference TRBV30 and TRBJ2-2, reads SQTIHQWPATLVQPVGSPLSLECTVEGTSNPNLYWYRQAAGRGLQLLFYSVGIGQISSEVPQNLSASRPQDRQFILSSKKLLLSDSGFYLCAWSRGVGELFFGEGSRLTVL.

This chain joins TRBV3-1 and TRBJ2-7; D not resolved. The CDR3 is 16 amino acids. CDR1 is LGHDT, CDR2 YNNKEL, per germline (reference sequence). V was cut by 0 bases and J by 3 bases, with 15 bases left in between. The CDR3 DNA sequence: TGTGCCAGCAGCCAAGATTTTAACCCTCAATACTACGAGCAGTACTTC. Amino acids: CASSQDFNPQYYEQYF.

The rearrangement joins TRBV29-1 to TRBJ1-2, with unresolved D. V was pared by 5 bases and J by 8 bases, with 18 bases between. The CDR3 sequence is 13 residues long. The germline V gene has CDR1 SQVTM and CDR2 ANQGSEA. CDR3 in amino acids: CSVPKFRADGYTF. CDR3 nucleotide sequence: TGCAGCGTTCCAAAGTTTAGGGCCGACGGCTACACCTTC.

The rearrangement links TRBV11-2 to TRBJ1-1; TRBD1 aligns across 8 bases. V lost 5 bases, J lost 5 bases, and 7 bases stayed unmatched. The CDR3 consists of 14 residues. Per the germline V gene, CDR1 is SGHAT and CDR2 is FQNNGV. In nucleotides, the CDR3 is TGTGCCAGCAGCCCTCTGACAGGGGAGACTGAAGCTTTCTTT. Translating it yields CASSPLTGETEAFF.

There are a few counts of this clonotype. The rearrangement links TRBV6-6 to TRBJ2-7, with a weak D call TRBD1 (5 bases). Trimming pared 6 bases from V and 0 bases from J, leaving 15 bases between. Germline V CDR1 and CDR2: MNHNY, SVGAGI (reference sequence). The length of the CDR3 is 15 residues. DNA for the CDR3: TGTGCCAGCAGCCTTCAGGGTTCTCTCTCCTACGAGCAGTACTTC. Translating it yields CASSLQGSLSYEQYF.

V is TRBV30 and J is TRBJ2-7, with D possibly TRBD1 on 6 matching bases. V shed 3 bases and J shed 6 bases, with 9 bases lying between them. CDR3 length equals 11 residues. CDR1 and CDR2 from the germline V gene are GTSNPN and SVGIG (reference sequence). CDR3 sequence reads: CAWRQGIEQYF. The CDR3 DNA sequence: TGTGCCTGGAGACAGGGAATCGAGCAGTACTTC. The whole variable domain, remainder taken from reference TRBV30 and TRBJ2-7, is SQTIHQWPATLVQPVGSPLSLECTVEGTSNPNLYWYRQAAGRGLQLLFYSVGIGQISSEVPQNLSASRPQDRQFILSSKKLLLSDSGFYLCAWRQGIEQYFGPGTRLTVT.

The CDR3 is CASSQDHRVWTEAFF. The CDR3 DNA reads as TGTGCCAGCAGCCAAGACCACAGGGTATGGACTGAAGCTTTCTTT. The chain joins TRBV14 to TRBJ1-1, with a tentative D call TRBD1 (6 bases). Trimming cost V 0 bases and J 5 bases, with 13 bases left between them. The germline V gene has CDR1 SGHDN and CDR2 FVKESK. This CDR3 is built from 15 residues.

This chain links TRBV2 with TRBJ1-1; perhaps TRBD1 as D (5 bases). From germline, CDR1 is SNHLY and CDR2 FYNNEI. The length of the CDR3 is 14 residues. Trimming cost V 11 bases and J 1 base, with 17 bases left between them. This CDR3 is CAGGQGARNTEAFF. In nucleotides, the CDR3 is TGTGCCGGCGGACAAGGGGCAAGGAACACTGAAGCTTTCTTT.

This sequence joins TRBV5-1 and TRBJ2-5; 10 positions match TRBD2. V lost 8 bases, J lost 5 bases, and 12 bases stayed unmatched. This CDR3 contains 15 residues. Germline CDR1 SGHRS, CDR2 YFSETQ. The CDR3 sequence: CASRIAGGIGETQYF. In nucleotides, the CDR3 is TGCGCCAGTCGCATAGCGGGGGGAATTGGCGAGACCCAGTACTTC.

The chain is built from TRBV23-1 and TRBJ1-2, with D unclear. Being an ORF, TRBV23-1 has a function that is uncertain. V lost 4 bases and J 7 bases, leaving 13 bases between the germline ends. This CDR3 contains 13 residues. The CDR3: CASSPRQEGGYTF. The CDR3, as DNA: TGCGCCAGCAGTCCTAGGCAGGAGGGTGGCTACACCTTC.

The rearrangement joins TRBV28 to TRBJ1-1; D is unclear. The germline CDR1 and CDR2 sequences are MDHEN and SYDVKM. The CDR3 is 13 amino acids. V was pared by 8 bases and J by 4 bases, with 14 bases between. For the CDR3, the DNA is TGTGCCAGCGCCAAAGCCCTGGGCACTGAAGCTTTCTTT. Amino acid sequence: CASAKALGTEAFF.

This clonotype has just one count. The V gene is TRBV4-2, the J gene TRBJ1-4, with 7 positions matching TRBD1. Germline V CDR1 and CDR2: LGHNA, YNFKEQ. This CDR3 is built from 15 residues. Trimming at V came to 4 bases and at J to 4 bases, leaving 6 bases not matched to a gene. CDR3 sequence reads: CASSPRQGHNEKLFF. CDR3 coding DNA: TGTGCCAGCAGCCCTCGACAGGGTCATAATGAAAAACTGTTTTTT.

The rearrangement joins TRBV4-3 to TRBJ2-7; possible D gene TRBD1, 5 bases. V was shortened by 0 bases and J by 7 bases, with 13 bases between the two germline ends. There are 14 residues in the CDR3. Germline V gives CDR1 LGHNA, CDR2 YSLEER. The CDR3 DNA is TGCGCCAGCAGCCAAGAAAGACAGTTGGAAGAGCAGTACTTC. Translating gives CASSQERQLEEQYF.

This rearrangement joins TRBV4-1 to TRBJ2-1; D gene unclear. Trimming took off 0 bases at V and 7 bases at J, with 7 bases between the two ends. Germline CDR1 and CDR2: MGHRA and YSYEKL. This CDR3 is built from 13 residues. The CDR3 loop is CASSQDWENEQFF. In nucleotides, the CDR3 is TGCGCCAGCAGCCAAGATTGGGAAAATGAGCAGTTCTTC.

The rearrangement uses TRBV20-1 and TRBJ2-3; 9 positions agree with TRBD2. There are 14 residues in the CDR3. V gave up 5 bases and J gave up 5 bases; unmatched junction bases: 8. CDR1 is DFQATT, CDR2 SNEGSKA, per germline (reference sequence). CDR3 coding DNA: TGCAGTGCTCTGGGCGGGGGGGCCAGAGATACGCAGTATTTT. This sequence encodes CSALGGGARDTQYF.

The J gene is TRBJ2-3, the V gene TRBV4-3; D is perhaps TRBD1 (5 bases). The CDR3 covers 14 residues. Trimming removed 0 bases from V and 10 bases from J, with 14 bases in between. The germline V gene encodes CDR1 LGHNA and CDR2 YSLEER. CDR3 DNA sequence: TGCGCCAGCAGCCAAGAGAAAAAAGGGGCCTCGCAGTATTTT. Its translation is CASSQEKKGASQYF.

This clonotype has just one count. This chain links TRBV9 with TRBJ2-2, with D uncertain. The V gene's germline CDR1 is SGDLS and CDR2 YYNGEE. The CDR3 is 12 residues long. The ends were cut back, 4 bases at V and 9 bases at J, with 10 bases in the middle. CDR3 in DNA: TGTGCCAGCAGCCTGGGGTATCGGGAGCTGTTTTTT. Its translation: CASSLGYRELFF.

In DNA, the CDR3 is TGTGCCAGCAGCCAAGAATATGTAGGCTACACCTTC. Its translation is CASSQEYVGYTF. This chain joins TRBV4-2 and TRBJ1-2, with unresolved D. The CDR3 is 12 amino acids. The V gene's germline CDR1 is LGHNA and CDR2 YNFKEQ. The V end was cut by 0 bases, the J end by 8 bases, with 7 bases between.

V usage is TRBV7-9 and J usage is TRBJ2-3; D may be TRBD1 (5 bases). Per germline, CDR1 SEHNR and CDR2 FQNEAQ (reference sequence). CDR3 length: 14 residues. The V gene lost 5 bases and the J gene lost 1 base, with 10 bases spanning the gap. This chain's CDR3 is CASSPLRGTDTQYF. As DNA, the CDR3 is TGTGCCAGCAGCCCCCTCAGGGGCACAGATACGCAGTATTTT.

The chain couples TRBV19 to TRBJ2-1; D remains ambiguous. CDR3 length: 15 amino acids. V was trimmed by 2 bases and J by 7 bases, leaving 15 bases between them. Germline assignment: CDR1 LNHDA and CDR2 SQIVND (reference sequence). CDR3 nucleotide sequence: TGTGCCAGTAGTATACCCTCGGTTCGTGGAAATGAGCAGTTCTTC. This codes for CASSIPSVRGNEQFF.

The chain recombines TRBV7-9 with TRBJ2-7; TRBD1 matches at 10 bases. J gave up 5 bases and V 4 bases, and 5 bases lay outside the gene matches. The CDR3 covers 14 residues. Per germline, CDR1 SEHNR and CDR2 FQNEAQ (reference sequence). The CDR3 nucleotides read TGTGCCAGCAGCTCCGGACAGGGGGTCGACGAGCAGTACTTC. Its translation is CASSSGQGVDEQYF.

This chain's CDR3 is CSASNIAGGLSHEQYF. The CDR3 bases are TGCAGTGCTAGTAATATAGCGGGGGGCTTGTCACACGAGCAGTACTTC. The chain combines TRBV20-1 with TRBJ2-7, with 10 bases lining up with TRBD2. The V gene's germline CDR1 is DFQATT and CDR2 SNEGSKA (reference sequence). V lost 3 bases, J lost 5 bases, and 13 bases stayed unmatched. CDR3 length: 16 amino acids.

The CDR3 bases are TGTGCCTCCCAATGGGGCCAAGAGACCCAGTACTTC. Amino acids: CASQWGQETQYF. The chain is built from TRBV30 and TRBJ2-5, with D uncertain. CDR1 is GTSNPN and CDR2 is SVGIG in the germline V gene (reference sequence). V lost 7 bases and J 1 base, leaving 10 bases between the germline ends. The CDR3 runs to 12 residues.

V usage is TRBV5-1 and J usage is TRBJ1-1; D is ambiguous. CDR3 length equals 16 residues. Germline CDR1 and CDR2: SGHRS and YFSETQ. Trimming pared 0 bases from V and 0 bases from J, leaving 12 bases between. CDR3 sequence: CASSLGRGVMNTEAFF. CDR3 in DNA: TGCGCCAGCAGCTTGGGCCGGGGAGTCATGAACACTGAAGCTTTCTTT.

V usage is TRBV29-1 and J usage is TRBJ1-1, with D unresolved. CDR3 size: 10 residues. Per the germline V gene, CDR1 is SQVTM and CDR2 is ANQGSEA. Trimming pared 4 bases from V and 5 bases from J, leaving 5 bases between. The CDR3 sequence is CSVVRTEAFF. In DNA form, the CDR3 reads TGCAGCGTTGTGAGGACTGAAGCTTTCTTT.

The chain employs TRBV7-8 and TRBJ2-1; D is unclear. Looked up from germline, CDR1 is SGHVS and CDR2 is FQNEAQ. V was pared by 5 bases and J by 9 bases, with 8 bases between. The CDR3 covers 11 residues. Written as DNA, the CDR3 is TGTGCCAGCAGCCTCTGGGGTGAGCAGTTCTTC. Translating gives CASSLWGEQFF.